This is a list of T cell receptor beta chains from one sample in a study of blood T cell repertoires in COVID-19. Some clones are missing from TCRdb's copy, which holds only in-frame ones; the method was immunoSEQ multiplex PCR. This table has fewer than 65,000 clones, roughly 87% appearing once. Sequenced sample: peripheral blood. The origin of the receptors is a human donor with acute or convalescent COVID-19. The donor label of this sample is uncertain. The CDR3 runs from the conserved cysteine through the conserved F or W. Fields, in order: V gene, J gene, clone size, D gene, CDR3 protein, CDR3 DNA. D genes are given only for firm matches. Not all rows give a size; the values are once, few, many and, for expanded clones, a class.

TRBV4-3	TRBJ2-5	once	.	CASSQDRLRETQYF	TGCGCCAGCAGCCAAGATCGACTCCGAGAGACCCAGTACTTC
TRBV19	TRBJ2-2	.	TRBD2	CAIQGGATGELFF	TGTGCCATTCAGGGAGGGGCCACCGGGGAGCTGTTTTTT
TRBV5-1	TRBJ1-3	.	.	CASSLEGEDTIYF	TGCGCCAGCAGCTTGGAAGGGGAGGACACCATATATTTT
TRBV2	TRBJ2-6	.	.	CASSQEGSGANVLTF	TGTGCCAGCAGCCAGGAGGGCTCTGGGGCCAACGTCCTGACTTTC
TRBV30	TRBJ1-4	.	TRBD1	CAWSLLDRLNEKLFF	TGTGCCTGGAGTCTATTGGACAGGCTTAATGAAAAACTGTTTTTT
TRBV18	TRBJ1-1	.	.	CASSPQANTEAFF	TGTGCCAGCTCACCGCAAGCGAACACTGAAGCTTTCTTT
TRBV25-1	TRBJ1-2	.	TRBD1	CASSPTGGRGYTF	TGTGCCAGCAGTCCGACAGGGGGAAGGGGCTACACCTTC
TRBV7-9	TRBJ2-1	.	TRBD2	CASKSGGDYYNEQFF	TGTGCCAGTAAGTCGGGCGGGGACTACTACAATGAGCAGTTCTTC
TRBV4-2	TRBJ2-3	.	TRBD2	CASSQESLAGNTDTQYF	TGTGCCAGCAGCCAAGAATCACTAGCGGGGAACACAGATACGCAGTATTTT
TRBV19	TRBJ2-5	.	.	CASSEELISGTQYF	TGTGCCAGTAGTGAGGAGCTTATTTCGGGGACCCAGTACTTC
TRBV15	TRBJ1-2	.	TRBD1	CATSRPTGGNDYGYTF	TGTGCCACCAGCAGACCTACAGGGGGCAACGACTATGGCTACACCTTC
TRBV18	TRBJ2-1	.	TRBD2	CASSPLAGFGEQFF	TGTGCCAGCTCACCACTAGCGGGATTTGGTGAGCAGTTCTTC
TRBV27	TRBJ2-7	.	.	CASSSSLRTTSYEQYF	TGTGCCAGCAGTTCCTCACTCCGGACAACTTCCTACGAGCAGTACTTC
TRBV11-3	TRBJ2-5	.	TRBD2	CASSPGTSGAETQYF	TGTGCCAGCAGCCCGGGGACTAGCGGGGCAGAGACCCAGTACTTC
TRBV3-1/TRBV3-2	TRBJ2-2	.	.	CASSQGSGWAGELFF	TGTGCCAGCAGCCAAGGAAGCGGCTGGGCCGGGGAGCTGTTTTTT
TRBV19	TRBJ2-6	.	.	CASSTQGSRANVLTF	TGTGCCAGTAGTACGCAAGGGAGTAGGGCCAACGTCCTGACTTTC
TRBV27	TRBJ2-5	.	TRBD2	CASSLLASGRPGIQYF	TGTGCCAGCAGTTTATTGGCTAGCGGGAGGCCGGGGATCCAGTACTTC
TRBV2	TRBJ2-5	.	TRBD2	CASLVAGIRETQYF	TGTGCCAGCTTAGTAGCGGGAATCCGGGAGACCCAGTACTTC
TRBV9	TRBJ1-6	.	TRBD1	CASSPQMAGGSPLHF	TGTGCCAGCAGCCCCCAGATGGCAGGGGGTTCACCCCTCCACTTT
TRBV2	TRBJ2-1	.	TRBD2	CASRARVGLAGEVEQFF	TGTGCCAGCAGGGCCAGGGTTGGGCTAGCGGGAGAGGTTGAGCAGTTCTTC
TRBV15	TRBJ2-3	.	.	CATSSRERTDTQYF	TGTGCCACCAGCAGTCGGGAGCGCACAGATACGCAGTATTTT
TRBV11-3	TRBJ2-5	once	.	CASSLGDSQETQYF	TGTGCCAGCAGCCTCGGGGATAGTCAAGAGACCCAGTACTTC
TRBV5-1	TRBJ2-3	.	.	CASSTQGYTDTQYF	TGCGCCAGCAGCACACAGGGATACACAGATACGCAGTATTTT
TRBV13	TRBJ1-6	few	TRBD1	CASSERLGQKSPLHF	TGTGCCAGCAGCGAGCGATTGGGACAGAAGTCACCCCTCCACTTT